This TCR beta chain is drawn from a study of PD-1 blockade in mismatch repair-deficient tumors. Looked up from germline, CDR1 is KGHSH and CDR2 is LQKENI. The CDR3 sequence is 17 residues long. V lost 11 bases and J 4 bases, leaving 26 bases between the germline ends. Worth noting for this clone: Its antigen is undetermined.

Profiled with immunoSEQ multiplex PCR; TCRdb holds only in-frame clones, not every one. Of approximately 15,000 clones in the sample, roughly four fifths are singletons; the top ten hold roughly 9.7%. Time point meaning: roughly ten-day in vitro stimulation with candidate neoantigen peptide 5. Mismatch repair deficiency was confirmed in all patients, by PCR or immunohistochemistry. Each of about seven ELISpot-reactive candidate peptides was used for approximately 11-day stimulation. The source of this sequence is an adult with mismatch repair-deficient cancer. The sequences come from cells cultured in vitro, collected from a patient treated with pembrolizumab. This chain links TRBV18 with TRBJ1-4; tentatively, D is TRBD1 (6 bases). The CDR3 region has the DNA TGTGCCCGATCAGGGATCCTCCCAGGGGACATTAATGAAAAACTGTTTTTT. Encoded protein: CARSGILPGDINEKLFF.